The entry below describes one T cell receptor beta chain. The data belong to a study of blood T cells in healthy people across ages. Sample-barcoded 5' priming and a J-beta primer mix drove a second PCR of 7 to 11 cycles. Each cDNA molecule received a tag from a template-switch adaptor that had 12 random nucleotides. TCRdb independently ran MiXCR on the 5' RACE reads; one entry per CDR3 protein. The repertoire holds around 1,000,000 distinct CDR3 sequences, with approximately 26% as singletons. There were at least 6 micrograms of total RNA extracted from every sample. Looked up from germline, CDR1 is SEHNR and CDR2 is FQNEAQ (reference sequence). V was pared by 4 bases and J by 0 bases, with 12 bases between. There are 15 residues in the CDR3. The sample was also linked to a second study, of T cells of mothers and their children. As reported in that work: Sample barcodes and 2-4 random nucleotides were added by the M1S primer of the second PCR.

Sample: blood. This sequence was found in a girl aged 2-10 years in good health. V usage is TRBV7-9 and J usage is TRBJ1-2; D is possibly TRBD1 (5 bases). CDR3 amino acids: CASSSTGVANYGYTF. In nucleotides, the CDR3 is TGTGCCAGCAGCTCAACGGGGGTCGCTAACTATGGCTACACCTTC.